This TCR beta chain was obtained from a study of blood T cell repertoires in COVID-19. Study context: From the United States, Italy and Spain came samples of acute and convalescent COVID-19. In each case, the material was cDNA or gDNA derived from T cells, B-cell-depleted T cells, or PBMCs.

The protocol was immunoSEQ multiplex PCR, while the TCRdb copy is restricted to in-frame clones and leaves out a portion. The table records 200,000 to 300,000 clones, less than 90% of them present only once. Trimming at V came to 1 base and at J to 4 bases, leaving 4 bases not matched to a gene. Germline V gives CDR1 LGHNA, CDR2 YSLEER. This CDR3 contains 17 residues. This clonotype originated in a man aged 25-40 years with active or convalescent COVID-19. The J gene is TRBJ2-1, the V gene TRBV4-3, with 13 bases that match TRBD2. The sample taken for sequencing was peripheral blood. Written as DNA, the CDR3 is TGCGCCAGCAGCCAAGCGCGGGGACTAGCGGGGTACAATGAGCAGTTCTTC. As protein: CASSQARGLAGYNEQFF.